The 12 T cell receptor beta chains below were found in one sample sequenced in a study of CD8+CD57+ T cells in acquired aplastic anemia. Genomic DNA, the template, was used for profiling of the TCR beta VDJ and CDR3. Using its own MiXCR run on the reads, TCRdb lists one record per CDR3 protein. This sample has 400,000 to 450,000 distinct CDR3 sequences; about two thirds occur once, and the top ten carry more than 3.5%. The sequenced sample was sorted CD4+, CD8+, or CD8+CD57+ T cells (not recorded which) from PBMCs. These receptors came from a human donor in good health, serving as a control.

Of note for this clonotype: Germline is not matched at one junction end, which may reflect a read error. The gene calls are TRBV10-2 and TRBJ1-1, with TRBD1 matching over 7 bases. The CDR3 spans 15 residues. The germline gives CDR1 WSHSY, CDR2 SAAADI. The DNA of the CDR3 is TGCGCCATCAGTGAGTCAGGAAGGGGGCAGGCTGAAGATTTCTTT. It is translated as CAISESGRGQAEDFF.

This chain links TRBV4-2 with TRBJ1-1; D unclear. From germline, CDR1 is LGHNA and CDR2 YNFKEQ. CDR3 length: 14 residues. Trimming pared 8 bases from V and 3 bases from J, leaving 16 bases between. DNA of the CDR3: TGTGCCAGCGGCAGAGATAATGGGGACACTGAAGCTTTCTTT. It is translated as CASGRDNGDTEAFF.

Concerning this clonotype itself: Mismatch with germline at one junction end may stem from a read error. V usage is TRBV29-1 and J usage is TRBJ2-1; either TRBD1 or TRBD2 may fit D (5 bases each). The germline V gene has CDR1 SQVTM and CDR2 ANQGSEA. The CDR3 length is 13 residues. CDR3 region: CSVGSSKQRGDDF. The CDR3 coding sequence is TGCAGCGTTGGATCATCCAAACAGAGGGGCGACGACTTC.

In this sample, this clonotype turned up many times. This chain joins TRBV20-1 and TRBJ1-4; unclear D gene. With 0 bases removed from V and 4 bases from J, the gap between germline ends came to 15 bases. CDR3 length: 16 residues. The germline CDR1 and CDR2 sequences are DFQATT and SNEGSKA (reference sequence). The DNA for the CDR3 is TGCAGTGCTAGAGATCGAGCCCCCCGCGGTAATGAAAAACTGTTTTTT. Translation gives CSARDRAPRGNEKLFF.

CDR3: CSAHRTSEETQYF. The CDR3 DNA sequence: TGCAGTGCTCACAGGACTAGCGAAGAGACCCAGTACTTC. V and J are TRBV20-1 and TRBJ2-7, with TRBD2 matching 9 bases. The end of the DNA fits TRBJ2-5 better, so the J call may be wrong. Germline-derived CDR1 and CDR2 are DFQATT and SNEGSKA (reference sequence). The CDR3 runs 13 residues.

The rearrangement links TRBV7-3 to TRBJ2-5, with D hard to call. V lost 3 bases, J lost 7 bases, and 21 bases lay in between. The CDR3 is 16 amino acids. Per germline, CDR1 SGHTA and CDR2 FQGTGA. CDR3 DNA: TGTGCCAGCAGCTTGAAACACGGAGATGCTCTTACGACCCAGTACTTC. As protein: CASSLKHGDALTTQYF. Full variable domain (rest looked up from reference TRBV7-3 and TRBJ2-5): GAGVSQTPSNKVTEKGKYVELRCDPISGHTALYWYRQSLGQGPEFLIYFQGTGAADDSGLPNDRFFAVRPEGSVSTLKIQRTERGDSAVYLCASSLKHGDALTTQYFGPGTRLLVL.

This clonotype was counted at least ten times. The rearrangement links TRBV20-1 to TRBJ2-1, with TRBD2 matching 9 bases. The CDR3 is 16 residues long. Trimming at V came to 5 bases and at J to 0 bases, leaving 8 bases not matched to a gene. CDR1 and CDR2 from the germline V gene are DFQATT and SNEGSKA (reference sequence). The CDR3 protein is CSAPRNSGGSYNEQFF. CDR3 coding DNA: TGCAGTGCTCCACGCAATAGCGGGGGCTCCTACAATGAGCAGTTCTTC.

Regarding this clonotype: The CDR3 does not close with the conserved phenylalanine or tryptophan, likely indicating a read error. Because the CDR3's place on the DNA is in doubt, the DNA is left out and the CDR3 is given as listed by TCRdb. The V and J genes are TRBV7-4 and TRBJ1-6. CDR1 and CDR2 from the germline V gene are SGHVT and SQSDAQ. The CDR3 adds up to 13 amino acids, both ends counted. CDR3 loop: CASSLGGRPLGTH.

This chain joins TRBV14 and TRBJ1-2; D unclear. Germline assignment: CDR1 SGHDN and CDR2 FVKESK. Trimming left V 0 bases short and J 9 bases short, with 14 bases between. The CDR3 totals 14 residues. The CDR3 reads CASSQDGGSARYTF. In nucleotides, the CDR3 is TGTGCCAGCAGCCAAGATGGAGGGTCCGCACGCTACACCTTC.

The V and J genes are TRBV9 and TRBJ2-7, with 11 bases identical to TRBD2. Germline V gene lookup returns CDR1 SGDLS and CDR2 YYNGEE. The CDR3 extends over 12 amino acids. Trimming cost V 4 bases and J 9 bases; bases outside gene matches: 3. The CDR3 bases are TGTGCCAGCAGCAAAACTAGCGGGGGGCAGTACTTC. It translates to CASSKTSGGQYF.

This clonotype occurred many times. The chain employs TRBV7-9 and TRBJ2-2, with 10 nucleotides matching TRBD1. The germline V gene encodes CDR1 SEHNR and CDR2 FQNEAQ (reference sequence). This CDR3 is built from 15 residues. The V segment lost 5 bases and the J segment 7 bases; nucleotides outside the gene matches: 7. DNA of the CDR3: TGTGCCAGCAGCCTTCGGGGACAGGGGAACGGGGAGCTGTTTTTT. Its translation is CASSLRGQGNGELFF.

This clonotype was detected many times. The CDR3: CASSQLRDTEAFF. The CDR3 DNA reads as TGTGCCAGCAGCCAACTAAGAGACACTGAAGCTTTCTTT. The chain carries TRBV3-1 and TRBJ1-1; no clear D. This CDR3 comprises 13 residues. The V and J ends lost 2 bases and 3 bases respectively, with 7 bases between them. CDR1 is LGHDT, CDR2 YNNKEL, per germline (reference sequence).